The clone carrying this T cell receptor (beta chain) occurred many times. What it recognizes is unknown. This sample is drawn from a study of early T cells in non-severe SARS-CoV-2 infection. Study information: Sequencing of bulk RNA from unsorted whole blood was done, without chain pairing. Study results and limitations: Database matching using VDJdb favored anti-spike CD8 responses, with private and CD4 specificities left missing.

Individual cDNA molecules each received unique molecular identifiers attached to them. One entry per CDR3 protein results from TCRdb running MiXCR on the 5' RACE reads. The sample has some 71,000 distinct CDR3 sequences; roughly 15% are singletons. V was shortened by 2 bases and J by 6 bases, with 17 bases between the two germline ends. There are 15 residues in the CDR3. CDR1 SGHAT and CDR2 FQNNGV come from the germline V gene. The receptor was derived from an adult who was a healthcare worker with PCR-confirmed SARS-CoV-2 infection or an uninfected control (not recorded which). The sequenced sample was whole blood. The chain employs TRBV11-2 and TRBJ2-7, with D tentatively TRBD1 (6 bases). In nucleotides, the CDR3 is TGTGCCAGCAGCTTATCACGGACAGCCTCTACCGAGCAGTACTTC. As protein: CASSLSRTASTEQYF.